A single T cell receptor (beta chain) is shown here with its context. The junction differs from germline at one of its ends, possibly a read error. These data are taken from a study of blood T cells in healthy people across ages. Alongside a J-beta primer mix, a sample-barcoded 5' primer served in a second PCR lasting about 7 to 12 cycles. TCRdb called the 5' RACE reads again in MiXCR, with one record for every CDR3 protein. This sample has more than 750,000 distinct CDR3 sequences, with 25% to 30% found just once. Separately, the same data were catalogued under a study of T cells of mothers and their children.

The sequence was obtained from a woman in her 40s in good health. The sample was blood.

The CDR3: CASSFGQNSYQPQHF. The CDR3 nucleotides read TGTGCCAGCAGCTTCGGACAGAATAGCTATCAGCCCCAGCATTTT. This chain uses TRBV7-2 with TRBJ1-5, with D perhaps matching TRBD1 (6 bases). Germline CDR1 and CDR2: SGHTA and FQGNSA. This CDR3 comprises 15 residues.